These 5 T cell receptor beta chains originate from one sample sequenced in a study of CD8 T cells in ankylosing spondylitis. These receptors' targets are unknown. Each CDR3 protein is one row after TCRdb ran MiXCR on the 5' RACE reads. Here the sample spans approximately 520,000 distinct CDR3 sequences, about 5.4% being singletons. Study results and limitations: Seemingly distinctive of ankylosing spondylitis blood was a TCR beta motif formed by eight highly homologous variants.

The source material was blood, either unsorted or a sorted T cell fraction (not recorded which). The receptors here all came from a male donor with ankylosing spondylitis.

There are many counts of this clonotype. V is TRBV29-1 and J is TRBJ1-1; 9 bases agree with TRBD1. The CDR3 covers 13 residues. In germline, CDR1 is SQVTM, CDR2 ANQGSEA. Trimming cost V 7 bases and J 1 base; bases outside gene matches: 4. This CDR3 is CSAGQGPNTEAFF. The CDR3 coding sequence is TGCAGCGCCGGACAGGGGCCGAACACTGAAGCTTTCTTT.

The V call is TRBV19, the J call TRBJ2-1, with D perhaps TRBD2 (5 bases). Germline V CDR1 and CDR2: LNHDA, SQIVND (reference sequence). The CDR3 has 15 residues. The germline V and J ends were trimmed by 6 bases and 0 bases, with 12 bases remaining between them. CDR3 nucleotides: TGTGCCAGTAGCGCCGGACTCCCCTCCTACAATGAGCAGTTCTTC. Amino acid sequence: CASSAGLPSYNEQFF.

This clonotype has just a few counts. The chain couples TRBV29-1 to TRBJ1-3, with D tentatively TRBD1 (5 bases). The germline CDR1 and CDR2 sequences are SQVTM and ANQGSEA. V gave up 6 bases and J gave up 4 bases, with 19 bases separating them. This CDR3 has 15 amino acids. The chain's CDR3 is CSVRPTGVGGNTIYF. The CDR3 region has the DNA TGCAGCGTCCGGCCCACGGGGGTAGGAGGAAACACCATATATTTT.

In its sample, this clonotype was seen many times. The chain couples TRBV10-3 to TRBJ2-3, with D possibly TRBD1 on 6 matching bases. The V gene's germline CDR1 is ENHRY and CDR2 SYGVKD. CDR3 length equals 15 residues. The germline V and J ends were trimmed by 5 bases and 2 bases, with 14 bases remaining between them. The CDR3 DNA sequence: TGTGCCATCAGTAAGGGACAATGGTTCACAGATACGCAGTATTTT. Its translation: CAISKGQWFTDTQYF.

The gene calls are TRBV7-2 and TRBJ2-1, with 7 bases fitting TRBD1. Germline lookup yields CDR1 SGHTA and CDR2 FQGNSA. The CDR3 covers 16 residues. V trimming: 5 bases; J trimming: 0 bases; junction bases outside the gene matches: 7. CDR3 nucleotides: TGTGCCAGCAGCGCGCACAGGGGAAGCTCCTACAATGAGCAGTTCTTC. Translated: CASSAHRGSSYNEQFF.